Listed here are 2 T cell receptor beta chains from one sample, sequenced in a study of cytomegalovirus exposure and HLA in healthy donors. The primer mix had 60 Vbeta and 13 Jbeta primers. Clones were sequenced by immunoSEQ multiplex PCR, and TCRdb holds only the in-frame ones, with some missing. This table holds 200,000 or so clones, about 80% found once. Sample: PBMCs. The receptor set was obtained from a man between 18 and 35 years old in good health and CMV-seronegative.

V usage is TRBV6-5 and J usage is TRBJ1-4; D is ambiguous. V lost 6 bases, J lost 8 bases, and 19 bases lay in between. The CDR3 spans 15 residues. Germline values: CDR1 MNHEY, CDR2 SVGAGI. CDR3 nucleotide sequence: TGTGCCAGCAGCCTTACGACAAATCCGGGAGAAAAACTGTTTTTT. Amino acid sequence: CASSLTTNPGEKLFF.

There are a few counts of this clone. The rearrangement links TRBV29-1 to TRBJ1-1; TRBD1 aligns across 9 bases. There are 12 residues in the CDR3. J gave up 5 bases and V 7 bases, and 5 bases lay outside the gene matches. The germline V gene has CDR1 SQVTM and CDR2 ANQGSEA. The DNA for the CDR3 is TGCAGCGCCCACAGGGGGCTGACTGAAGCTTTCTTT. Translated, it gives CSAHRGLTEAFF.